The clone carrying this TCR beta chain showed up just a few times. Its specificity is not known. These data originate in a study of cytomegalovirus exposure and HLA in healthy donors. Study conclusions and caveats: A later look showed TCR association rates differing by HLA locus, highest for DRB1 and lowest for HLA-C.

The V end lost 1 base, the J end lost 4 bases, and 10 bases lay between the germline ends. Per the germline V gene, CDR1 is MGHRA and CDR2 is YSYEKL. This CDR3 region has 15 residues. 60 Vbeta and 13 Jbeta primers were used in PCR. The assay was immunoSEQ multiplex PCR, and TCRdb's table has in-frame clones only and misses some. The sample carries tens of thousands of clones, over 40% recorded once. The sequence was collected from a woman in her thirties or forties in good health and CMV-seropositive. The source material was PBMCs. V usage is TRBV4-1 and J usage is TRBJ2-2; D is unclear. The CDR3 coding sequence is TGCGCCAGCAGCCAAGCGCCCGGTAGCACCGGGGAGCTGTTTTTT. Protein product: CASSQAPGSTGELFF.